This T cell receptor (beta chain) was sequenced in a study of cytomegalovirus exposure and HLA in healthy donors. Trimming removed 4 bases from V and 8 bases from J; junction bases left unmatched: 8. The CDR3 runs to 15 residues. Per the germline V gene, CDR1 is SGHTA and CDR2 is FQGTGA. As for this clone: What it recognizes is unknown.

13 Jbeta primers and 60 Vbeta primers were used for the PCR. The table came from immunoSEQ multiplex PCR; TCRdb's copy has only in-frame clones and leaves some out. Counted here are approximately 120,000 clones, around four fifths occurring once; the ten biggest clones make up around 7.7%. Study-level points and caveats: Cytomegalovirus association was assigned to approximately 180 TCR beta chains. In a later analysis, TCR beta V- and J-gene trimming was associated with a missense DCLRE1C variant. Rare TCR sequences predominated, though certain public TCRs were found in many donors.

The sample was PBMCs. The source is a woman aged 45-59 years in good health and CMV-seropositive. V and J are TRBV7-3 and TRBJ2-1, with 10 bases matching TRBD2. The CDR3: CASSSGLATSHEQFF. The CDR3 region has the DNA TGTGCCAGCAGCTCGGGACTAGCGACCTCCCATGAGCAGTTCTTC.